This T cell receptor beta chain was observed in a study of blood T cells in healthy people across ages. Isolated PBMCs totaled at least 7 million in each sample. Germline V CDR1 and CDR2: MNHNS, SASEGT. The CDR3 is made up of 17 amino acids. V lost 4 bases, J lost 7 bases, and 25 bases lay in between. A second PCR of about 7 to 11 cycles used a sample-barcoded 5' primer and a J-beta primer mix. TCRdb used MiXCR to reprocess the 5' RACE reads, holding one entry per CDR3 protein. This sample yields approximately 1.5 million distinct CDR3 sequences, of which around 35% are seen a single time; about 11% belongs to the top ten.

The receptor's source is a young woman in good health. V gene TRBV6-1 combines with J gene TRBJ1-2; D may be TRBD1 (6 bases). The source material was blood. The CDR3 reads CASSVRTAGTPNTGYTF. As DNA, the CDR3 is TGTGCCAGCAGTGTCCGTACAGCCGGGACACCCAACACTGGCTACACCTTC.